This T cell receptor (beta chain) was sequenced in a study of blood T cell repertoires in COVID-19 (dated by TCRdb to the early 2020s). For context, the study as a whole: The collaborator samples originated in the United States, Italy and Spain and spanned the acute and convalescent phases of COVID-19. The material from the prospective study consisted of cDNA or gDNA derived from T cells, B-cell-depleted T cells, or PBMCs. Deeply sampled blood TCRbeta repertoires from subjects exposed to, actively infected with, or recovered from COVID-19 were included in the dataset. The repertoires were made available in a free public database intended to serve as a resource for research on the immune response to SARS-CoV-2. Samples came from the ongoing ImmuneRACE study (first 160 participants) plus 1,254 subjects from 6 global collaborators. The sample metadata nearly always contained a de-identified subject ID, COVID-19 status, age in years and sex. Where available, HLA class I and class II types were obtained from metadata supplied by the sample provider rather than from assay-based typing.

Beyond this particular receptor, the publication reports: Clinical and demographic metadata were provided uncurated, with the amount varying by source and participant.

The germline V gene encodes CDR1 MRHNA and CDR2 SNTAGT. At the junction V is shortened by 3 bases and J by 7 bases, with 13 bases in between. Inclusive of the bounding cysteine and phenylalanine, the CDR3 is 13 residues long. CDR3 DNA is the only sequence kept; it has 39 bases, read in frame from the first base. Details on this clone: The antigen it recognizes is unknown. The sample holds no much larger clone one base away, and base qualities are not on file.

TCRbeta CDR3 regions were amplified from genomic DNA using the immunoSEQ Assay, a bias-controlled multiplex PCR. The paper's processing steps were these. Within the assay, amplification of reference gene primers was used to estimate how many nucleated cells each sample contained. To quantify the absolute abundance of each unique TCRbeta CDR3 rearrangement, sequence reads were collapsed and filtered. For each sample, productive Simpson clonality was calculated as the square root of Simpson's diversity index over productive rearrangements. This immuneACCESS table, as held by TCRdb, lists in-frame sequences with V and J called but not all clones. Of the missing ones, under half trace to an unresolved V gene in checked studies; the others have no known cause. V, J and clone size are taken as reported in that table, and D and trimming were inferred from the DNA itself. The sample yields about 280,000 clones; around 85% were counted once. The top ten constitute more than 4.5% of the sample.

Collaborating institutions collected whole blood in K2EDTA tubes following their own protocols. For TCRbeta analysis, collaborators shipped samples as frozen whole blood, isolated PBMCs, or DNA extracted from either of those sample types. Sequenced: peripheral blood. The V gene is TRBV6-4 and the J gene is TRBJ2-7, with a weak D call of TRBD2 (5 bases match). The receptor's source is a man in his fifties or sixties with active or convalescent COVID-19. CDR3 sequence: CASSEGYPGEQYF. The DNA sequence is TGTGCCAGCAGTGAGGGCTATCCGGGGGAGCAGTACTTC.